This T cell receptor beta chain was recovered during a study of control samples from healthy donors and cancer patients. The germline gives CDR1 MDHEN, CDR2 SYDVKM. The CDR3 has 15 residues. J gave up 1 base and V 9 bases, and 6 bases lay outside the gene matches. The data were produced by immunoSEQ multiplex PCR, yet TCRdb's version contains in-frame clones alone and is incomplete. Here the sample spans roughly 80,000 clones, approximately 90% being singletons. V and J are TRBV28 and TRBJ2-2; 9 bases agree with TRBD1. Sequencing was performed on PBMCs. The source of this sequence is a woman aged 60-75 years with head and neck cancer. The CDR3 protein is CASYEGQGNTGELFF. The CDR3 DNA sequence: TGTGCCAGTTATGAGGGACAGGGGAACACCGGGGAGCTGTTTTTT.